This entry lists 29 T cell receptor beta chains sequenced from one sample in a study of blood T cell repertoires in COVID-19. TCRdb's table, derived via immunoSEQ multiplex PCR, lists solely in-frame clones and lacks some. Among fewer than 250,000 clones listed, under 80% were seen once. The sequenced material came from peripheral blood. These receptors came from a woman in her fifties or sixties with acute or convalescent COVID-19.

This sequence joins TRBV5-1 and TRBJ2-7; D may match TRBD1 or TRBD2 (6 bases each). The ends were cut back, 4 bases at V and 7 bases at J, with 21 bases in the middle. Per germline, CDR1 SGHRS and CDR2 YFSETQ. The CDR3 length is 15 residues. The chain's CDR3 is CASSLEGQSLGEQYF. The CDR3 nucleotides are TGCGCCAGCAGCCTGGAGGGACAATCCTTGGGAGAGCAGTACTTC.

This clone has a single count. This chain uses TRBV18 with TRBJ1-1; tentatively, D is TRBD1 (6 bases). The CDR3 runs to 16 residues. The V end was cut by 0 bases, the J end by 1 base, with 12 bases between. Germline CDR1 reads KGHSH; CDR2 reads LQKENI. As DNA, the CDR3 is TGTGCCAGCTCACCACCATTGGGAGGGGGGAACACTGAAGCTTTCTTT. Amino acids: CASSPPLGGGNTEAFF.

The rearrangement links TRBV25-1 to TRBJ1-6; the match to TRBD1 covers 7 bases. CDR3 size: 13 residues. Looked up from germline, CDR1 is MGHDK and CDR2 is SYGVNS. V was clipped by 6 bases and J by 7 bases; unmatched bases: 3. The DNA of the CDR3 is TGTGCCAGCAGCCGGGACAGCAATTCACCCCTCCACTTT. Its protein product is CASSRDSNSPLHF.

V and J are TRBV19 and TRBJ1-1, with a tentative D call TRBD1 (5 bases). Germline values: CDR1 LNHDA, CDR2 SQIVND (reference sequence). V was pared by 9 bases and J by 5 bases, with 16 bases between. CDR3 size: 13 residues. CDR3 in DNA: TGTGCCAGCGAAGGGACGGGGGGGACTGAAGCTTTCTTT. Residues: CASEGTGGTEAFF.

V gene TRBV3-1 (or the pseudogene TRBV3-2) combines with J gene TRBJ2-7; a possible D gene is TRBD1 (7 bases). The CDR3 sequence is 15 residues long. CDR1 LGHDT and CDR2 YNNKEL come from the germline V gene (reference sequence). Trimming cost V 0 bases and J 3 bases, with 12 bases left between them. The CDR3 nucleotides are TGTGCCAGCAGCCAAGAACCCCAGGGGGGCTACGAGCAGTACTTC. It specifies CASSQEPQGGYEQYF.

The rearrangement uses TRBV5-6 and TRBJ1-1; weak D call: TRBD1 (5 bases). V lost 1 base and J 4 bases, leaving 8 bases between the germline ends. The CDR3 contains 13 residues. Germline CDR1 reads SGHDT; CDR2 reads YYEEEE. The CDR3 protein is CASSLWQGTEAFF. Here the CDR3 DNA reads TGTGCCAGCAGCTTGTGGCAGGGCACTGAAGCTTTCTTT.

This clone was seen only a few times. The chain joins TRBV7-2 to TRBJ1-4, with 8 bases fitting TRBD1. The trim removed 1 base at V and 3 bases at J, leaving 7 bases unmatched. CDR3 length: 17 residues. The germline V gene has CDR1 SGHTA and CDR2 FQGNSA. In DNA form, the CDR3 reads TGTGCCAGCAGCTTAGGAGGCAGGGGGCAGGCTAATGAAAAACTGTTTTTT. As protein: CASSLGGRGQANEKLFF.

Note on this clone: Compared with germline, one end of the junction differs, possibly owing to a read error. The same CDR3 can be traced to other DNA sequences in this sample. The chain employs TRBV19 and TRBJ1-5; no clear D. Germline V CDR1 and CDR2: LNHDA, SQIVND (reference sequence). This CDR3 spans 16 amino acids. The CDR3 bases are TGCGCCAGTAGCACAAAGATATCCATCGGGATCCAGCCCCAGCATTTT. Amino acid sequence: CASSTKISIGIQPQHF.

This chain joins TRBV6-5 and TRBJ1-2; 8 nucleotides agree with TRBD1. Per germline, CDR1 MNHEY and CDR2 SVGAGI. The CDR3 consists of 14 residues. J lost 4 bases, V lost 6 bases, and 7 bases had no gene match. The CDR3, as DNA: TGTGCCAGCAGCCGGACAGGGTACGTCTATGGCTACACCTTC. The encoded protein is CASSRTGYVYGYTF.

This clone has only a few counts. The chain combines TRBV5-1 with TRBJ1-5; 11 bases match TRBD1. Per germline, CDR1 SGHRS and CDR2 YFSETQ. This CDR3 contains 17 residues. The ends lost 4 bases at V and 1 base at J; junction bases unmatched: 7. CDR3 nucleotide sequence: TGCGCCAGCAGCGAGGGACAGGGGGACGTAAGCAATCAGCCCCAGCATTTT. Amino acids: CASSEGQGDVSNQPQHF.

This chain joins TRBV21-1 and TRBJ2-7; the table's D call, TRBD1, was not checked against the DNA. TRBV21-1 is termed a pseudogene. The CDR3 covers 15 residues. The CDR3 loop is CASSNRDRGFHEQYF. In DNA, the CDR3 is TGTGCCAGCAGCAACCGGGACAGGGGTTTCCACGAGCAGTACTTC.

The chain combines TRBV28 with TRBJ2-7; the match to TRBD2 covers 7 bases. Germline CDR1 MDHEN, CDR2 SYDVKM. The CDR3 runs to 14 residues. V dropped 3 bases and J dropped 4; count of bases not matched to a gene: 6. The CDR3 loop reads CASSFSRTSYEQYF. The CDR3 region has the DNA TGTGCCAGCAGTTTCTCCAGGACTAGTTACGAGCAGTACTTC.

The chain is built from TRBV3-1 (or the pseudogene TRBV3-2) and TRBJ2-1; 12 positions agree with TRBD2. The germline gives CDR1 LGHDT, CDR2 YNNKEL (reference sequence). This CDR3 is built from 17 residues. J lost 5 bases, V lost 2 bases, and 7 bases had no gene match. CDR3 loop: CASSQRVRLAGDNEQFF. The CDR3 DNA is TGTGCCAGCAGCCAAAGAGTTCGACTAGCGGGGGACAATGAGCAGTTCTTC.

The gene calls are TRBV7-2 and TRBJ1-1, with 8 bases aligning to TRBD1. The CDR3 spans 15 residues. V shed 3 bases, J shed 7 bases, and the junction held 10 bases outside the gene matches. The germline V gene has CDR1 SGHTA and CDR2 FQGNSA. CDR3 loop: CASSFLTTGVVEAFF. CDR3 nucleotide sequence: TGTGCCAGCAGCTTCCTTACGACAGGGGTTGTTGAAGCTTTCTTT.

The gene calls are TRBV14 and TRBJ2-2; D may be TRBD1 (6 bases). Trimming removed 4 bases from V and 4 bases from J, with 22 bases in between. The CDR3 has 18 amino acids. From germline, CDR1 is SGHDN and CDR2 FVKESK. CDR3 sequence: CASSLPSTGRVSTGELFF. The CDR3 DNA is TGTGCCAGCAGCCTTCCCTCGACAGGCCGTGTTAGCACCGGGGAGCTGTTTTTT.

The chain is built from TRBV5-3 and TRBJ1-6; D is unresolved. TRBV5-3 is annotated as an ORF whose role is uncertain. With 0 bases removed from V and 0 bases from J, the gap between germline ends came to 4 bases. This CDR3 spans 15 amino acids. This CDR3 is CARSLESSYNSPLHF. DNA of the CDR3: TGTGCCAGAAGCTTGGAGAGCTCCTATAATTCACCCCTCCACTTT.

This clone was picked up one time. This chain connects TRBV24-1 to TRBJ2-1; perhaps TRBD1 as D (5 bases). Trimming cost V 9 bases and J 4 bases, with 18 bases left between them. The CDR3 is 15 residues long. Germline V gene sequence: CDR1 KGHDR, CDR2 SFDVKD. The chain's CDR3 is CATSAGQGYYNEQFF. DNA for the CDR3: TGTGCCACCTCGGCAGGGCAGGGATATTACAATGAGCAGTTCTTC.

V and J are TRBV7-8 and TRBJ2-2; 10 bases agree with TRBD2. J gave up 0 bases and V 4 bases, and 8 bases lay outside the gene matches. The V gene's germline CDR1 is SGHVS and CDR2 FQNEAQ. The CDR3 extends over 18 amino acids. The CDR3: CASSYGLAGVSNTGELFF. Here the CDR3 DNA reads TGTGCCAGCAGCTACGGTCTAGCGGGGGTATCGAACACCGGGGAGCTGTTTTTT.

V is TRBV30 and J is TRBJ1-4; D ambiguous. In germline, CDR1 is GTSNPN, CDR2 SVGIG (reference sequence). CDR3 length: 13 residues. CDR3: CAHGGTTNEKLFF. The CDR3 coding sequence is TGTGCGCATGGAGGGACAACTAATGAAAAACTGTTTTTT.

The rearrangement uses TRBV25-1 and TRBJ1-6; 10 bases match TRBD1. This CDR3 comprises 15 residues. CDR1 is MGHDK, CDR2 SYGVNS, per germline. Unmatched junction bases numbered 4, after V lost 4 bases and J lost 7 bases. The CDR3 nucleotides are TGTGCCAGCAGTGTGGGACAGGGGAACAATTCACCCCTCCACTTT. It yields the protein CASSVGQGNNSPLHF.

The chain combines TRBV15 with TRBJ1-4, with 7 bases fitting TRBD1. This CDR3 has 15 amino acids. The germline gives CDR1 LNHNV, CDR2 YYDKDF (reference sequence). Trimming removed 0 bases from V and 5 bases from J; junction bases left unmatched: 3. This CDR3 reads CATSRDRRGNEKLFF. The CDR3 coding sequence is TGTGCCACCAGCAGAGATCGCAGGGGGAATGAAAAACTGTTTTTT.

The V gene is TRBV19, the J gene TRBJ2-4, with 8 bases fitting TRBD1. The V segment lost 5 bases and the J segment 7 bases; nucleotides outside the gene matches: 4. The CDR3 length is 13 residues. Germline V gene lookup returns CDR1 LNHDA and CDR2 SQIVND (reference sequence). CDR3 sequence: CASSPGQGNIQYF. CDR3 DNA: TGTGCCAGTAGTCCTGGACAGGGTAACATTCAGTACTTC. Supplemented by reference TRBV19 and TRBJ2-4, the full variable domain reads DGGITQSPKYLFRKEGQNVTLSCEQNLNHDAMYWYRQDPGQGLRLIYYSQIVNDFQKGDIAEGYSVSREKKESFPLTVTSAQKNPTAFYLCASSPGQGNIQYFGAGTRLSVL.

The CDR3 reads CASSPRVANEQFF. As DNA, the CDR3 is TGTGCCAGCAGCCCACGGGTCGCCAATGAGCAGTTCTTC. This sequence joins TRBV9 and TRBJ2-1; no firm D call. Trimming took off 4 bases at V and 6 bases at J, with 11 bases between the two ends. Per the germline V gene, CDR1 is SGDLS and CDR2 is YYNGEE. The CDR3 runs 13 residues.

V usage is TRBV15 and J usage is TRBJ2-5, with TRBD1 matching 9 bases. The DNA end favors TRBJ2-7, so the J call may be wrong. The CDR3 consists of 13 residues. Per germline, CDR1 LNHNV and CDR2 YYDKDF (reference sequence). The CDR3 DNA follows: TGTGCCACCAGCAGGGACAGGGGCCCCGAGCAGTACTTC. Translated, it gives CATSRDRGPEQYF.

On this clone: This sample also contains other DNA sequences that code for the same CDR3. The rearrangement links TRBV18 to TRBJ2-1; 8 bases fit TRBD1. The CDR3 totals 14 residues. CDR1 is KGHSH, CDR2 LQKENI, per germline. Trimming took 4 bases from V and 4 from J; bases not matched to a gene: 3. The CDR3 is CASSRDRSYNEQFF. CDR3 nucleotides: TGTGCCAGCTCACGGGACAGGAGTTACAATGAGCAGTTCTTC.

This chain links TRBV18 with TRBJ1-2; D call uncertain. Germline V gene sequence: CDR1 KGHSH, CDR2 LQKENI. The CDR3 contains 15 residues. V lost 2 bases to trimming and J lost 1 base, with 11 bases between them. CDR3 loop: CASSPSFGDNYGYTF. The CDR3 DNA follows: TGTGCCAGCTCACCATCATTCGGAGATAACTATGGCTACACCTTC.

This clone was recorded many times. This sequence joins TRBV6-6 and TRBJ2-2; 8 nucleotides align to TRBD2. The CDR3 totals 17 residues. After removal of 5 bases from V and 0 bases from J, the junction contained 8 bases not matched to a gene. Looked up from germline, CDR1 is MNHNY and CDR2 is SVGAGI (reference sequence). The CDR3 DNA reads TGTGCCAGCAGTCTCGCTAGCGGGTCAGCGAACACCGGGGAGCTGTTTTTT. This translates into CASSLASGSANTGELFF.

The J gene is TRBJ1-6, the V gene TRBV30; 7 positions agree with TRBD1. The germline CDR1 and CDR2 sequences are GTSNPN and SVGIG (reference sequence). V lost 3 bases to trimming and J lost 11 bases; unmatched junction nucleotides: 10. The CDR3 runs to 14 residues. The CDR3 loop reads CAWSAPQGGPPLHF. The CDR3 nucleotides read TGTGCCTGGAGCGCTCCCCAGGGGGGCCCACCCCTCCACTTT.

The CDR3 reads CASRERQRDTEAFF. The CDR3 DNA is TGCGCCAGCAGAGAACGACAGCGGGACACTGAAGCTTTCTTT. The chain couples TRBV5-1 to TRBJ1-1, with a possible D match to TRBD1 (5 bases). The CDR3 covers 14 residues. Between the trimmed V and J ends, which lost 5 bases and 3 bases, there was a span of 14 bases. CDR1 is SGHRS and CDR2 is YFSETQ in the germline V gene.